The 30 T cell receptor beta chains below all came from one sample that was sequenced in a study of blood T cell repertoires in COVID-19. Profiling relied on immunoSEQ multiplex PCR, and the TCRdb table lists in-frame clones only, not all of them. The sample contains about 220,000 clones, less than 85% of which appear only once. The sequencing input was peripheral blood. Source of these receptors: a woman older than 75 with acute or convalescent COVID-19.

The chain joins TRBV19 to TRBJ1-1, with D perhaps TRBD1 (5 bases). There are 14 residues in the CDR3. The germline V and J ends were trimmed by 8 bases and 4 bases, with 17 bases remaining between them. Germline CDR1 and CDR2: LNHDA and SQIVND (reference sequence). Here the CDR3 DNA reads TGTGCCAGTGCCCAACTGGGGGGTTCCACTGAAGCTTTCTTT. Its protein is CASAQLGGSTEAFF.

CDR3 sequence reads: CASSPGQPLRYTF. CDR3 bases: TGTGCCAGCAGCCCGGGACAGCCGCTGCGCTACACCTTC. This sequence joins TRBV5-4 and TRBJ1-2, with 7 bases lining up with TRBD1. The CDR3 is 13 residues long. The junction had 9 bases not matched to a gene; V was cut back by 4 bases and J by 9 bases. The V gene's germline CDR1 is SGHNT and CDR2 YYREEE (reference sequence).

The chain is built from TRBV12-3 or TRBV12-4 and TRBJ1-2; D not resolved. Trimming removed 0 bases from V and 4 bases from J, with 6 bases in between. This CDR3 contains 13 residues. CDR3 coding DNA: TGTGCCAGCAGTTTAGCACAGTCCTATGGCTACACCTTC. It is translated as CASSLAQSYGYTF.

This clone was observed a few times. The rearrangement links TRBV4-1 to TRBJ1-1; no firm D call. V was pared by 5 bases and J by 5 bases, with 18 bases between. In germline, CDR1 is MGHRA, CDR2 YSYEKL. CDR3 size: 15 residues. The CDR3 region has the DNA TGCGCCAGCAGCTCGCCGAGGGAGGGAAGGACTGAAGCTTTCTTT. Protein product: CASSSPREGRTEAFF.

The J gene is TRBJ2-2, the V gene TRBV5-1; no reliable D call. Germline V CDR1 and CDR2: SGHRS, YFSETQ. The V end was cut by 3 bases, the J end by 9 bases, with 15 bases between. The CDR3 has 14 amino acids. The DNA for the CDR3 is TGCGCCAGCAGCTCCGACGTCGGGTTTCGGGAGCTGTTTTTT. Translated, it gives CASSSDVGFRELFF.

V usage is TRBV28 and J usage is TRBJ1-4; TRBD1 aligns across 11 bases. Trimming removed 6 bases from V and 7 bases from J; junction bases left unmatched: 4. In germline, CDR1 is MDHEN, CDR2 SYDVKM. The length of the CDR3 is 14 residues. This chain's CDR3 is CASRLGQGVEKLFF. The CDR3 nucleotides are TGTGCCAGCAGATTGGGACAGGGGGTTGAAAAACTGTTTTTT.

This chain joins TRBV2 and TRBJ1-5; 11 positions agree with TRBD1. CDR1 SNHLY and CDR2 FYNNEI come from the germline V gene. The CDR3 consists of 16 residues. V lost 5 bases to trimming and J lost 0 bases; unmatched junction nucleotides: 3. The CDR3 sequence: CASSRDRGFSNQPQHF. The CDR3 coding sequence is TGTGCCAGCAGTAGGGACAGGGGGTTTAGCAATCAGCCCCAGCATTTT. Supplemented by reference TRBV2 and TRBJ1-5, the full variable domain reads EPEVTQTPSHQVTQMGQEVILRCVPISNHLYFYWYRQILGQKVEFLVSFYNNEISEKSEIFDDQFSVERPDGSNFTLKIRSTKLEDSAMYFCASSRDRGFSNQPQHFGDGTRLSIL.

The chain joins TRBV6-5 to TRBJ1-1; 8 nucleotides line up with TRBD1. Germline-derived CDR1 and CDR2 are MNHEY and SVGAGI. There are 14 residues in the CDR3. The V gene end was trimmed by 5 bases and the J gene end by 7 bases; junction bases not matched to a gene: 9. This chain's CDR3 is CASSTGTGNSEAFF. The CDR3, as DNA: TGTGCCAGCAGTACCGGGACAGGAAATAGTGAAGCTTTCTTT.

V is TRBV5-3 and J is TRBJ2-5; 7 bases agree with TRBD2. Being an ORF, TRBV5-3 has a function that is uncertain. The CDR3 length is 16 residues. Trimming at V came to 4 bases and at J to 6 bases, leaving 15 bases not matched to a gene. CDR3 sequence: CARSPGEGTTCKTQYF. The CDR3 DNA sequence: TGTGCCAGAAGCCCGGGGGAGGGGACTACGTGTAAGACCCAGTACTTC.

The chain employs TRBV2 and TRBJ1-4; D call uncertain. V gave up 2 bases and J gave up 7 bases, with 17 bases separating them. CDR3 length: 16 residues. Germline CDR1 and CDR2: SNHLY and FYNNEI. CDR3 DNA sequence: TGTGCCAGCAGTGAATGGAGGGCAGACGGTGGTGAAAAACTGTTTTTT. This encodes CASSEWRADGGEKLFF.

The V and J genes are TRBV9 and TRBJ1-3; a possible D gene is TRBD1 (6 bases). Germline CDR1 and CDR2: SGDLS and YYNGEE. V was trimmed by 3 bases and J by 0 bases, leaving 13 bases between them. This CDR3 is 16 amino acids long. CDR3 nucleotides: TGTGCCAGCAGCGAAGGGACAACGAGCTCTGGAAACACCATATATTTT. Its translation is CASSEGTTSSGNTIYF.

J is TRBJ1-2 and V is TRBV6-5, with 7 bases identical to TRBD1. The trim removed 6 bases at V and 4 bases at J, leaving 8 bases unmatched. Germline V gene data show CDR1 as MNHEY and CDR2 as SVGAGI. The CDR3 length is 14 residues. The CDR3, as DNA: TGTGCCAGCAGGGACTCGACAGGGCTCTATGGCTACACCTTC. Translating it yields CASRDSTGLYGYTF.

This clone appeared a few times. The chain couples TRBV24-1 to TRBJ2-3; TRBD1 is a possible D gene (6 bases). The CDR3 is 16 residues long. The V end was cut by 3 bases, the J end by 5 bases, with 17 bases between. Per germline, CDR1 KGHDR and CDR2 SFDVKD. CDR3 protein: CATSDMPGHLRDTQYF. The CDR3, as DNA: TGTGCCACCAGTGATATGCCGGGACACCTACGAGATACGCAGTATTTT.

The chain combines TRBV4-2 with TRBJ1-2; possibly TRBD1 for D (6 bases). The CDR3 runs 16 residues. Germline V lookup: CDR1 LGHNA, CDR2 YNFKEQ. Trimming shortened V by 3 bases and J by 5 bases, and 19 bases separated the two germline ends. The CDR3 spells CASSHVLDRSEYGYTF. CDR3 in DNA: TGTGCCAGCAGCCACGTGCTTGACAGGAGTGAGTATGGCTACACCTTC.

The rearrangement joins TRBV7-9 to TRBJ1-6; 7 bases are shared with TRBD1. Losses at the gene ends were 4 bases for V and 7 bases for J; bases not matched to a gene: 16. The CDR3 is 18 residues long. Germline lookup yields CDR1 SEHNR and CDR2 FQNEAQ (reference sequence). DNA of the CDR3: TGTGCCAGCAGCTCCGGGGGTGCAGGGGGTCGAGGGAATTCACCCCTCCACTTT. Amino acid sequence: CASSSGGAGGRGNSPLHF. Combining the CDR3 with reference TRBV7-9 and TRBJ1-6 gives the whole variable domain DTGVSQNPRHKITKRGQNVTFRCDPISEHNRLYWYRQTLGQGPEFLTYFQNEAQLEKSRLLSDRFSAERPKGSFSTLEIQRTEQGDSAMYLCASSSGGAGGRGNSPLHFGNGTRLTVT.

This clone was observed a handful of times. This rearrangement joins TRBV2 to TRBJ1-4, with a tentative D call TRBD1 (6 bases). Germline V lookup: CDR1 SNHLY, CDR2 FYNNEI. V was shortened by 5 bases and J by 5 bases, with 21 bases between the two germline ends. The CDR3 runs to 17 residues. The CDR3 is CASSNRDTRLFNEKLFF. CDR3 bases: TGTGCCAGCAGTAACCGGGACACGAGACTCTTCAATGAAAAACTGTTTTTT. Variable domain in full (rest from reference TRBV2 and TRBJ1-4): EPEVTQTPSHQVTQMGQEVILRCVPISNHLYFYWYRQILGQKVEFLVSFYNNEISEKSEIFDDQFSVERPDGSNFTLKIRSTKLEDSAMYFCASSNRDTRLFNEKLFFGSGTQLSVL.

The chain couples TRBV5-1 to TRBJ1-4, with 9 bases lining up with TRBD1. The CDR3 covers 16 residues. Losses at the gene ends were 4 bases for V and 5 bases for J; bases not matched to a gene: 9. CDR1 and CDR2 from the germline V gene are SGHRS and YFSETQ. CDR3: CASSLERTGVNEKLFF. DNA for the CDR3: TGCGCCAGCAGCCTGGAACGGACAGGGGTAAATGAAAAACTGTTTTTT. The complete variable domain, with remaining parts taken from reference TRBV5-1 and TRBJ1-4, reads KAGVTQTPRYLIKTRGQQVTLSCSPISGHRSVSWYQQTPGQGLQFLFEYFSETQRNKGNFPGRFSGRQFSNSRSEMNVSTLELGDSALYLCASSLERTGVNEKLFFGSGTQLSVL.

The chain joins TRBV27 to TRBJ1-2, with a possible D match to TRBD1 (5 bases). The CDR3 totals 13 residues. Trimming took 4 bases from V and 8 from J, leaving 14 bases between them. The germline CDR1 and CDR2 sequences are MNHEY and SMNVEV (reference sequence). CDR3 in amino acids: CASSSWGGGGYTF. DNA of the CDR3: TGTGCCAGCAGTTCCTGGGGGGGAGGCGGCTACACCTTC.

The CDR3 DNA is TGCAGTGCTAGTCCGGTTGGGAGGGGAAACACCATATATTTT. Translated, it gives CSASPVGRGNTIYF. This chain joins TRBV20-1 and TRBJ1-3; D is undetermined. The V gene's germline CDR1 is DFQATT and CDR2 SNEGSKA (reference sequence). Deletions cut 3 bases from V and 4 bases from J, with 13 bases between. The CDR3 covers 14 residues.

The chain joins TRBV10-3 to TRBJ1-4; 9 bases line up with TRBD1. V was clipped by 8 bases and J by 6 bases; unmatched bases: 4. The CDR3 has 13 residues. Germline CDR1 and CDR2: ENHRY and SYGVKD. In DNA, the CDR3 is TGTGCCATCGTACAGGGGGCAGATGAAAAACTGTTTTTT. This encodes CAIVQGADEKLFF.

The CDR3 spells CSLGRGNGYTF. DNA of the CDR3: TGCAGCCTCGGCCGGGGGAATGGCTACACCTTC. The chain uses TRBV29-1 and TRBJ1-2; possibly TRBD1 for D (5 bases). The CDR3 is made up of 11 amino acids. Trimming took off 8 bases at V and 6 bases at J, with 13 bases between the two ends. Germline V gene data show CDR1 as SQVTM and CDR2 as ANQGSEA.

This chain joins TRBV5-1 and TRBJ1-5; D unclear. V lost 0 bases to trimming and J lost 4 bases, with 5 bases between them. This CDR3 has 13 amino acids. Per the germline V gene, CDR1 is SGHRS and CDR2 is YFSETQ. The CDR3 is CASSLDSNQPQHF. The CDR3 DNA is TGCGCCAGCAGCTTGGACAGTAATCAGCCCCAGCATTTT. Full variable domain (rest looked up from reference TRBV5-1 and TRBJ1-5): KAGVTQTPRYLIKTRGQQVTLSCSPISGHRSVSWYQQTPGQGLQFLFEYFSETQRNKGNFPGRFSGRQFSNSRSEMNVSTLELGDSALYLCASSLDSNQPQHFGDGTRLSIL.

A few counts support this clone. This chain links TRBV5-1 with TRBJ1-6; D gene unclear. Per germline, CDR1 SGHRS and CDR2 YFSETQ. V was trimmed by 0 bases and J by 7 bases, leaving 8 bases between them. This CDR3 spans 14 amino acids. CDR3: CASSLGSGNSPLHF. CDR3 bases: TGCGCCAGCAGCTTGGGATCAGGCAATTCACCCCTCCACTTT.

The chain links TRBV27 to TRBJ2-3; D perhaps matches TRBD2 (7 bases). Germline assignment: CDR1 MNHEY and CDR2 SMNVEV (reference sequence). The CDR3 runs to 15 residues. Trimming shortened V by 3 bases and J by 2 bases, and 12 bases separated the two germline ends. CDR3 loop: CASSFRGAPTDTQYF. In DNA, the CDR3 is TGTGCCAGCAGTTTCCGGGGGGCCCCCACAGATACGCAGTATTTT.

This clone has more than one count but fewer than ten. The chain couples TRBV10-3 to TRBJ2-1; a possible D gene is TRBD1 (5 bases). Germline CDR1 and CDR2: ENHRY and SYGVKD. CDR3 length: 14 residues. V lost 0 bases and J 5 bases, leaving 8 bases between the germline ends. DNA of the CDR3: TGTGCCATCAGTGAGTCGATAGGGGACAATGAGCAGTTCTTC. Translation: CAISESIGDNEQFF.

The rearrangement uses TRBV6-6 and TRBJ2-7; a possible D gene is TRBD2 (7 bases). The CDR3 is made up of 13 amino acids. V lost 0 bases and J 6 bases, leaving 9 bases between the germline ends. The germline CDR1 and CDR2 sequences are MNHNY and SVGAGI (reference sequence). The CDR3 reads CASSYSGGAEQYF. CDR3 sequence (DNA): TGTGCCAGCAGTTACTCGGGGGGGGCCGAGCAGTACTTC.

V and J are TRBV6-6 and TRBJ2-7; 9 nucleotides line up with TRBD1. Germline V CDR1 and CDR2: MNHNY, SVGAGI (reference sequence). With 2 bases clipped from V and 4 bases from J, the junction kept 6 bases outside the gene matches. The CDR3 consists of 15 residues. As DNA, the CDR3 is TGTGCCAGCAGTTACGCCGAGACAGGGGGATACGAGCAGTACTTC. This encodes CASSYAETGGYEQYF.

The chain uses TRBV7-3 and TRBJ2-1; possible D gene TRBD1, 5 bases. The germline V gene encodes CDR1 SGHTA and CDR2 FQGTGA. Trimming took off 2 bases at V and 4 bases at J, with 12 bases between the two ends. The CDR3 runs 15 residues. DNA for the CDR3: TGTGCCAGCAGCTTAGGCAGGGTAGGTTACAATGAGCAGTTCTTC. Protein product: CASSLGRVGYNEQFF.

The chain employs TRBV14 and TRBJ2-7, with TRBD2 identical over 11 bases. There are 16 residues in the CDR3. The V gene's germline CDR1 is SGHDN and CDR2 FVKESK. After removal of 4 bases from V and 3 bases from J, the junction contained 8 bases not matched to a gene. CDR3 sequence: CASSPLTSGEGYEQYF. DNA for the CDR3: TGTGCCAGCAGCCCCCTGACTAGCGGGGAGGGCTACGAGCAGTACTTC.

CDR3 nucleotides: TGTGCCAGCACCCAGGGTGGGGCGAACACTGAAGCTTTCTTT. Its translation: CASTQGGANTEAFF. The V gene is TRBV11-3, the J gene TRBJ1-1; D is perhaps TRBD1 (5 bases). Germline V gives CDR1 SGHNT, CDR2 YENEEA. This CDR3 contains 14 residues. V was cut by 7 bases and J by 1 base, with 13 bases left in between.